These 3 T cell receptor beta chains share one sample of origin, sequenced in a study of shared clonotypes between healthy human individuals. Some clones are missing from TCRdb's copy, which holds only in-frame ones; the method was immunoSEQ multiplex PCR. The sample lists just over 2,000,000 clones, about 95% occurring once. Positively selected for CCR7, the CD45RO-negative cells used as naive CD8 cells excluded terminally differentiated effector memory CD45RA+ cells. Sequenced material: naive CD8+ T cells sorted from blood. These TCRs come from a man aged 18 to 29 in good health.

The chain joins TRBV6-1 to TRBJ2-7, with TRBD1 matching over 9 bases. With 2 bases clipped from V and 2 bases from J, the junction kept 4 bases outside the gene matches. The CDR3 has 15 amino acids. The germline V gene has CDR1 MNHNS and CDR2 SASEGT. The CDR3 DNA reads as TGTGCCAGCAGTGAATGGACAGGGGAGGCCTACGAGCAGTACTTC. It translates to CASSEWTGEAYEQYF.

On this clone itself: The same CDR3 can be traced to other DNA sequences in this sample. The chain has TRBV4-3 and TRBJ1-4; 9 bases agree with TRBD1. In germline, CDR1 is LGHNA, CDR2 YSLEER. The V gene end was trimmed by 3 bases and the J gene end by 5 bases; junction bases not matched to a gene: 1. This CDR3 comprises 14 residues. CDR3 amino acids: CASSQDRGNEKLFF. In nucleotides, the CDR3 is TGCGCCAGCAGCCAGGACAGGGGAAATGAAAAACTGTTTTTT.

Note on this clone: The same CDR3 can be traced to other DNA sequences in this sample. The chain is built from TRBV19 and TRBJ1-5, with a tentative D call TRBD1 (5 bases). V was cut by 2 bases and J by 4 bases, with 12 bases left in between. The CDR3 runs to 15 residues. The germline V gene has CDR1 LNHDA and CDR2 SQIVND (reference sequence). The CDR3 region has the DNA TGTGCCAGTAGTATAACTGGAACAGGTAATCAGCCCCAGCATTTT. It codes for CASSITGTGNQPQHF.